This T cell receptor beta chain was captured in a study of T cell changes during pregnancy in multiple sclerosis. Details on this clone: The germline gene is not matched at one end of the junction; a read error may be the cause.

The germline V gene encodes CDR1 LNHDA and CDR2 SQIVND (reference sequence). The CDR3 extends over 12 amino acids. TCRdb's table, derived via immunoSEQ multiplex PCR, lists solely in-frame clones and lacks some. The table has roughly 57,000 clones, about 89% seen once; the top ten hold under 3%. Sequencing was performed on peripheral blood, taken in the first trimester of pregnancy. The V and J genes are TRBV19 and TRBJ1-5, with a possible D match to TRBD1 (6 bases). The origin of this receptor is a female donor with multiple sclerosis, enrolled in a pregnancy study. The DNA for the CDR3 is TGTGCCAGTAGTACTATGACAGGATATGTTGCTTTT. Protein: CASSTMTGYVAF.